A single sample is the source of the 31 T cell receptor beta chains below, sequenced in a study of a mutant IDH1 vaccine in newly diagnosed glioma. Sample time point: week 5, during vaccination. The investigators gave 300 ug of mutant IDH1 20-mer peptide in each vaccine dose, together with topical imiquimod. The method was immunoSEQ multiplex PCR; TCRdb's version includes in-frame clones alone and lacks a portion of them. The table shows more than 55,000 clones, with around 82% occurring only once. What these receptors recognize is not known. This specimen was PBMCs, taken from a glioma patient whose treatment included an IDH1 peptide vaccine. The receptors derive from a woman between 18 and 29 years old with glioma. Some clones in this sample may be carry-over from other donors' samples.

The CDR3 sequence is CAISPGQGSDTQYF. The CDR3 coding sequence is TGTGCCATCAGCCCGGGACAGGGGTCAGATACGCAGTATTTT. The chain employs TRBV10-3 and TRBJ2-3; 10 bases map to TRBD1. The CDR3 covers 14 residues. With 6 bases clipped from V and 4 bases from J, the junction kept 4 bases outside the gene matches. The V gene's germline CDR1 is ENHRY and CDR2 SYGVKD.

This rearrangement joins TRBV28 to TRBJ1-3; no clear D. There are 15 residues in the CDR3. Germline V lookup: CDR1 MDHEN, CDR2 SYDVKM. V gave up 3 bases and J gave up 0 bases, with 9 bases separating them. CDR3 nucleotide sequence: TGTGCCAGCAGTTTGGGGAGTAGCTCTGGAAACACCATATATTTT. Its protein product is CASSLGSSSGNTIYF.

The chain has TRBV27 and TRBJ2-1, with 9 bases that match TRBD2. This CDR3 is 14 amino acids long. The germline V gene encodes CDR1 MNHEY and CDR2 SMNVEV (reference sequence). Trimming cost V 10 bases and J 4 bases; bases outside gene matches: 8. The CDR3 loop reads CATSTSGLYNEQFF. The CDR3 DNA reads TGTGCCACCTCGACTAGCGGACTTTACAATGAGCAGTTCTTC.

This clone was picked up a small number of times. J is TRBJ1-1 and V is TRBV25-1; perhaps TRBD1 as D (6 bases). The CDR3 is 13 amino acids. Germline lookup yields CDR1 MGHDK and CDR2 SYGVNS. Trimming removed 4 bases at V and 4 bases at J, with 10 bases between. The CDR3 nucleotides read TGTGCCAGCAGTGTCCTAGGGGGCACTGAAGCTTTCTTT. Translation gives CASSVLGGTEAFF.

A single count supports this clone. The V and J genes are TRBV7-2 and TRBJ2-7; D gene uncertain. Germline CDR1 SGHTA, CDR2 FQGNSA. V lost 5 bases, J lost 6 bases, and 23 bases lay in between. There are 16 residues in the CDR3. The CDR3 sequence is CASSPAPNTIPPEQYF. The CDR3 region has the DNA TGTGCCAGCAGCCCCGCTCCGAACACCATTCCCCCCGAGCAGTACTTC.

The CDR3 is CASSLSGPSTDTQYF. DNA for the CDR3: TGTGCCAGCAGCCTCAGCGGCCCTAGCACAGATACGCAGTATTTT. The chain couples TRBV9 to TRBJ2-3, with D tentatively TRBD2 (5 bases). The CDR3 runs 15 residues. In germline, CDR1 is SGDLS, CDR2 YYNGEE. V dropped 4 bases and J dropped 0 bases, with 12 bases sitting between them.

This chain uses TRBV5-4 with TRBJ2-1; TRBD2 matches at 9 bases. Germline V lookup: CDR1 SGHNT, CDR2 YYREEE (reference sequence). V lost 7 bases to trimming and J lost 10 bases; unmatched junction nucleotides: 15. The CDR3 totals 15 residues. CDR3 amino acids: CASGSGKAGGREQFF. In DNA, the CDR3 is TGTGCCAGCGGCTCGGGGAAAGCGGGGGGAAGGGAGCAGTTCTTC.

The rearrangement links TRBV5-1 to TRBJ2-1; tentatively, D is TRBD1 (6 bases). Trimming took off 2 bases at V and 5 bases at J, with 11 bases between the two ends. CDR1 is SGHRS and CDR2 is YFSETQ in the germline V gene. The CDR3 is made up of 14 amino acids. The DNA of the CDR3 is TGCGCCAGCAGCTTACAGGGAGTTAACAATGAGCAGTTCTTC. This sequence encodes CASSLQGVNNEQFF.

The chain employs TRBV4-3 and TRBJ1-1; D may be TRBD1 (6 bases). Germline values: CDR1 LGHNA, CDR2 YSLEER. V was pared by 4 bases and J by 7 bases, with 16 bases between. The CDR3 consists of 14 residues. Written as DNA, the CDR3 is TGCGCCAGCAGCCTAATCCAGGGGTATGGTGAAGCTTTCTTT. It translates to CASSLIQGYGEAFF.

The rearrangement uses TRBV10-3 and TRBJ1-2; TRBD1 aligns across 10 bases. The V segment lost 0 bases and the J segment 4 bases; nucleotides outside the gene matches: 5. CDR1 ENHRY and CDR2 SYGVKD come from the germline V gene. The CDR3 has 16 amino acids. The CDR3 sequence is CAISESDRGPSYGYTF. The CDR3 DNA is TGTGCCATCAGTGAGTCCGACAGGGGGCCAAGCTATGGCTACACCTTC.

The genes are TRBV25-1 and TRBJ2-5; 7 bases line up with TRBD1. Germline CDR1 and CDR2: MGHDK and SYGVNS. The V gene end was trimmed by 5 bases and the J gene end by 5 bases; junction bases not matched to a gene: 5. CDR3 length equals 13 residues. CDR3 residues: CASSPQGVETQYF. Written as DNA, the CDR3 is TGTGCCAGCAGTCCCCAGGGGGTCGAGACCCAGTACTTC. Together with reference TRBV25-1 and TRBJ2-5, the CDR3 gives the full variable domain: EADIYQTPRYLVIGTGKKITLECSQTMGHDKMYWYQQDPGMELHLIHYSYGVNSTEKGDLSSESTVSRIRTEHFPLTLESARPSHTSQYLCASSPQGVETQYFGPGTRLLVL.

The gene calls are TRBV5-4 and TRBJ2-5; TRBD2 aligns across 8 bases. CDR3 size: 13 residues. The V gene end was trimmed by 5 bases and the J gene end by 7 bases; junction bases not matched to a gene: 7. Looked up from germline, CDR1 is SGHNT and CDR2 is YYREEE (reference sequence). CDR3 in amino acids: CASRSARGGTQYF. CDR3 sequence (DNA): TGTGCCAGCAGATCAGCTCGGGGGGGGACCCAGTACTTC.

The CDR3 nucleotides read TGTGCCAGCAGCCCCAGTACCTTAGCCAAAAACATTCAGTACTTC. This sequence encodes CASSPSTLAKNIQYF. This sequence joins TRBV5-4 and TRBJ2-4; D gene unclear. This CDR3 spans 15 amino acids. Germline V gene data show CDR1 as SGHNT and CDR2 as YYREEE (reference sequence). V was pared by 4 bases and J by 0 bases, with 11 bases between. Based on the CDR3 plus reference TRBV5-4 and TRBJ2-4, the full variable domain is ETGVTQSPTHLIKTRGQQVTLRCSSQSGHNTVSWYQQALGQGPQFIFQYYREEENGRGNFPPRFSGLQFPNYSSELNVNALELDDSALYLCASSPSTLAKNIQYFGAGTRLSVL.

V is TRBV29-1 and J is TRBJ2-3; weak D call: TRBD2 (5 bases). The CDR3 covers 14 residues. The germline gives CDR1 SQVTM, CDR2 ANQGSEA. Trimming removed 5 bases from V and 0 bases from J, with 12 bases in between. The CDR3 loop is CSVNLAASTDTQYF. DNA for the CDR3: TGCAGCGTTAATCTAGCAGCTAGCACAGATACGCAGTATTTT.

The chain links TRBV5-6 to TRBJ2-3; no firm D call. The germline gives CDR1 SGHDT, CDR2 YYEEEE. The V gene lost 2 bases and the J gene lost 2 bases, with 12 bases spanning the gap. The CDR3 has 15 amino acids. The CDR3 loop is CASSFGLTYTDTQYF. The CDR3 DNA reads TGTGCCAGCAGCTTCGGTCTAACCTACACAGATACGCAGTATTTT.

This clone was found once. This chain links TRBV6-5 with TRBJ2-7; the D gene could be TRBD1 or TRBD2 (6 bases each). Trimming removed 5 bases at V and 2 bases at J, with 16 bases between. In germline, CDR1 is MNHEY, CDR2 SVGAGI. The CDR3 covers 15 residues. CDR3 region: CASSPSEGGPYEQYF. The DNA of the CDR3 is TGTGCCAGCAGTCCTTCGGAGGGGGGCCCCTACGAGCAGTACTTC.

This chain links TRBV4-1 with TRBJ1-5; D possibly corresponds to TRBD1 (5 bases). Germline V gene sequence: CDR1 MGHRA, CDR2 YSYEKL. Trimming took 3 bases from V and 10 from J, leaving 13 bases between them. CDR3 length: 13 residues. This chain's CDR3 is CASSQGLELPQHF. DNA for the CDR3: TGCGCCAGCAGCCAGGGACTGGAACTACCCCAGCATTTT.

The chain carries TRBV5-1 and TRBJ1-1, with D possibly TRBD1 on 5 matching bases. Looked up from germline, CDR1 is SGHRS and CDR2 is YFSETQ. CDR3 length: 15 amino acids. The V and J ends lost 0 bases and 1 base respectively, with 10 bases between them. The CDR3 spells CASSLAAGTNTEAFF. The CDR3, as DNA: TGCGCCAGCAGCTTGGCGGCAGGGACGAACACTGAAGCTTTCTTT.

The chain uses TRBV7-9 and TRBJ1-4; D unresolved. V was trimmed by 1 base and J by 6 bases, leaving 9 bases between them. Germline CDR1 and CDR2: SEHNR and FQNEAQ (reference sequence). This CDR3 has 14 amino acids. The CDR3 region is CASSLGVEDEKLFF. The CDR3 bases are TGTGCCAGCAGCTTAGGGGTCGAGGATGAAAAACTGTTTTTT.

This chain uses TRBV19 with TRBJ1-2; no clear D gene. The CDR3 contains 14 residues. From germline, CDR1 is LNHDA and CDR2 SQIVND (reference sequence). V was cut by 1 base and J by 8 bases, with 14 bases left in between. The CDR3 DNA reads as TGTGCCAGTAGTATAGGGGCGGAAGCGGCGGGCTACACCTTC. Protein: CASSIGAEAAGYTF.

This chain uses TRBV6-1 with TRBJ1-5; tentatively, D is TRBD1 (5 bases). The CDR3 is 15 amino acids. The V end was cut by 0 bases, the J end by 4 bases, with 10 bases between. Germline assignment: CDR1 MNHNS and CDR2 SASEGT. Here the CDR3 DNA reads TGTGCCAGCAGTGAAGCGAGGGGCGGGAATCAGCCCCAGCATTTT. This translates into CASSEARGGNQPQHF.

The rearrangement links TRBV21-1 to TRBJ2-5; the table's D call TRBD2 went unverified against the DNA. TRBV21-1 is listed as a pseudogene. The CDR3 is 19 residues long. This CDR3 is CASSKSFRTSGGSRETQYF. CDR3 nucleotide sequence: TGTGCCAGCAGCAAATCATTTAGGACTAGCGGGGGGTCAAGGGAGACCCAGTACTTC.

About this clone: Other nucleotide sequences from this sample produce the same CDR3. The chain couples TRBV10-3 to TRBJ1-1; D is uncertain. V lost 2 bases and J 8 bases, leaving 12 bases between the germline ends. The germline V gene has CDR1 ENHRY and CDR2 SYGVKD. The CDR3 is made up of 13 amino acids. DNA for the CDR3: TGTGCCATCAGTGAGAGGTCGAGCACAGAAGCTTTCTTT. This encodes CAISERSSTEAFF.

The V call is TRBV5-1, the J call TRBJ2-7; 7 bases agree with TRBD1. The junction had 11 bases not matched to a gene; V was cut back by 4 bases and J by 4 bases. CDR1 is SGHRS, CDR2 YFSETQ, per germline. CDR3 length: 15 amino acids. As DNA, the CDR3 is TGCGCCAGCAGCCTACTCCCCGACAGGGTGTACGAGCAGTACTTC. It translates to CASSLLPDRVYEQYF.

The chain combines TRBV11-2 with TRBJ1-2; D is undetermined. This CDR3 has 12 amino acids. Germline V gives CDR1 SGHAT, CDR2 FQNNGV. Trimming shortened V by 11 bases and J by 4 bases, and 14 bases separated the two germline ends. CDR3 coding DNA: TGTGCCTGTACTGGGGAGAGCTATGGCTACACCTTC. Translation: CACTGESYGYTF.

The CDR3 DNA reads as TGTGCCAGCAGCCTCATGGGCCAAGAGACCCAGTACTTC. Its translation: CASSLMGQETQYF. This rearrangement joins TRBV5-5 to TRBJ2-5; D remains ambiguous. Trimming removed 4 bases from V and 1 base from J, with 8 bases in between. Germline V lookup: CDR1 SGHKS, CDR2 YYEKEE (reference sequence). The CDR3 loop spans 13 amino acids.

The gene calls are TRBV7-2 and TRBJ1-6, with 9 bases fitting TRBD1. CDR1 and CDR2 (germline): SGHTA, FQGNSA. CDR3 size: 14 residues. V lost 5 bases, J lost 9 bases, and 5 bases stayed unmatched. In nucleotides, the CDR3 is TGTGCCAGCAGCCGGGACAGGGAGGCTTCACCCCTCCACTTT. Its protein is CASSRDREASPLHF. Filled out from reference TRBV7-2 and TRBJ1-6, the complete variable domain reads GAGVSQSPSNKVTEKGKDVELRCDPISGHTALYWYRQSLGQGLEFLIYFQGNSAPDKSGLPSDRFSAERTGGSVSTLTIQRTQQEDSAVYLCASSRDREASPLHFGNGTRLTVT.

The V gene is TRBV25-1, the J gene TRBJ1-5; 8 bases line up with TRBD1. From germline, CDR1 is MGHDK and CDR2 SYGVNS. CDR3 length equals 13 residues. The V segment lost 6 bases and the J segment 6 bases; nucleotides outside the gene matches: 4. The CDR3 coding sequence is TGTGCCAGCAGCCAGGGGGCAGGTCAGCCCCAGCATTTT. Protein: CASSQGAGQPQHF. Filled out from reference TRBV25-1 and TRBJ1-5, the complete variable domain reads EADIYQTPRYLVIGTGKKITLECSQTMGHDKMYWYQQDPGMELHLIHYSYGVNSTEKGDLSSESTVSRIRTEHFPLTLESARPSHTSQYLCASSQGAGQPQHFGDGTRLSIL.

This rearrangement joins TRBV25-1 to TRBJ1-6; 11 bases are shared with TRBD1. Germline V lookup: CDR1 MGHDK, CDR2 SYGVNS. The V and J ends lost 5 bases and 6 bases, in that order; junction bases with no gene match: 6. The CDR3 sequence is 16 residues long. CDR3 sequence: CASSLGTGGPNSPLHF. The CDR3 bases are TGTGCCAGCAGTCTAGGGACAGGGGGACCTAATTCACCCCTCCACTTT.

The chain couples TRBV19 to TRBJ1-2; no reliable D call. Per germline, CDR1 LNHDA and CDR2 SQIVND (reference sequence). This CDR3 is built from 13 residues. Trimming cost V 3 bases and J 1 base, with 6 bases left between them. The CDR3 coding sequence is TGTGCCAGTAGTATGCCCATTAACTATGGCTACACCTTC. It is translated as CASSMPINYGYTF.

The rearrangement joins TRBV18 to TRBJ2-5, with TRBD1 as a possible D gene (6 bases). The V gene's germline CDR1 is KGHSH and CDR2 LQKENI. Trimming took off 1 base at V and 5 bases at J, with 14 bases between the two ends. The CDR3 contains 15 residues. CDR3: CASSPLPQGPETQYF. CDR3 coding DNA: TGTGCCAGCTCACCACTCCCACAGGGCCCGGAGACCCAGTACTTC.